These T cell receptor beta chains were read from a single sample in a study of OX40 agonist ivuxolimab in advanced cancers. Sequenced by immunoSEQ multiplex PCR; TCRdb stores in-frame clones only, minus some. The sample holds about 69,000 clones, around 87% seen once. Material: CD4+ or CD8+ T cells sorted from blood, obtained in a trial of the OX40 agonist ivuxolimab. These receptor sequences come from an adult with an advanced solid tumor such as melanoma, head and neck, liver or kidney cancer. Both conserved end residues are part of each CDR3. Fields, in order: clone size, D gene, V gene, CDR3 length, J gene, CDR3 protein, CDR3 DNA. The D gene is left open where the match is weak. The size entry is marked missing in some rows and otherwise reads once, few, many or a size class.

.	.	TRBV6-1	15	TRBJ2-7	CASRAVPSGPYEQYF	TGTGCCAGCAGGGCTGTCCCGTCTGGCCCCTACGAGCAGTACTTC
.	TRBD2	TRBV28	16	TRBJ2-2	CASRLTREEGSGELFF	TGTGCCAGCAGGTTAACCCGGGAGGAAGGGAGCGGGGAGCTGTTTTTT
.	.	TRBV6-5	13	TRBJ1-1	CASSSDRNTEAFF	TGTGCCAGCAGTTCCGATCGGAACACTGAAGCTTTCTTT
.	TRBD2	TRBV7-9	13	TRBJ2-3	CASSLRETDTQYF	TGTGCCAGCAGCTTGCGGGAGACAGATACGCAGTATTTT
.	.	TRBV10-1	12	TRBJ2-1	CASSRGSAEQFF	TGCGCCAGCAGCCGGGGCAGCGCTGAGCAGTTCTTC
once	.	TRBV2	10	TRBJ2-5	CASKLETQYF	TGTGCCAGCAAACTGGAGACCCAGTACTTC
once	.	TRBV5-1	12	TRBJ2-1	CASSFSDNEQFF	TGCGCCAGCAGCTTTAGTGACAATGAGCAGTTCTTC
.	.	TRBV19	14	TRBJ2-7	CASSSHGTPYEQYF	TGTGCCAGTAGTTCCCACGGGACACCCTACGAGCAGTACTTC
.	.	TRBV28	13	TRBJ2-5	CASSSELQETQYF	TGTGCCAGCAGTTCTGAGCTGCAAGAGACCCAGTACTTC
.	TRBD1	TRBV19	15	TRBJ2-1	CASRTDRARSNEQFF	TGTGCCAGTAGAACCGACAGGGCTAGGTCCAATGAGCAGTTCTTC
.	TRBD2	TRBV5-1	15	TRBJ2-1	CASSPRTSSYNEQFF	TGCGCCAGCAGCCCCCGGACTAGCAGCTACAATGAGCAGTTCTTC
.	TRBD1	TRBV5-1	14	TRBJ1-1	CASSSGQGNTEAFF	TGCGCCAGCAGCTCCGGACAGGGAAACACTGAAGCTTTCTTT
.	.	TRBV19	17	TRBJ2-3	CASSEEGRRSGEDTQYF	TGTGCCAGTAGTGAGGAGGGCAGGCGGTCGGGGGAAGATACGCAGTATTTT
.	TRBD1	TRBV7-2	18	TRBJ1-3	CASSFIHGQGDSGNTIYF	TGTGCCAGCAGCTTTATACATGGACAGGGGGATTCTGGAAACACCATATATTTT
.	TRBD1	TRBV7-6	15	TRBJ1-1	CASSSGQAMNTEAFF	TGTGCCAGCAGCTCGGGACAGGCCATGAACACTGAAGCTTTCTTT